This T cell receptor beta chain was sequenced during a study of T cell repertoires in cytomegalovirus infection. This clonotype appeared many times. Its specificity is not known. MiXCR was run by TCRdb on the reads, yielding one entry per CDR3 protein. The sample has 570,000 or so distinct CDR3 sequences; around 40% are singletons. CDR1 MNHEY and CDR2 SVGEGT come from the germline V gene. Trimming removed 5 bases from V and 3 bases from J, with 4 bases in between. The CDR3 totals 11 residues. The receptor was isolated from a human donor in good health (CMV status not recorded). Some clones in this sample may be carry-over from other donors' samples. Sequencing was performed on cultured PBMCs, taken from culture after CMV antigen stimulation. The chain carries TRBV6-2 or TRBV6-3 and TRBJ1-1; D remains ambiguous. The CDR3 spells CASSMYTEAFF. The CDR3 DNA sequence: TGTGCCAGCAGTATGTACACTGAAGCTTTCTTT.